This T cell receptor (beta chain) was identified in a study of blood T cell repertoires in COVID-19 (dated by TCRdb to about 2020). Regarding the study in general: The collaborator samples originated in the United States, Italy and Spain and spanned the acute and convalescent phases of COVID-19. Nearly every sample came with metadata listing a de-identified subject ID, COVID-19 status, age in years and sex. The material from the prospective study consisted of cDNA or gDNA derived from T cells, B-cell-depleted T cells, or PBMCs. Where HLA class I and class II types were available, the types were taken from metadata supplied by the sample provider, not from assay-based typing. The dataset comprised deeply sampled blood TCRbeta repertoires from subjects exposed to, actively infected with, or recovered from COVID-19. Samples were obtained from the ongoing ImmuneRACE study (first 160 participants) and from 1,254 subjects provided by 6 global collaborators. The repertoires were released in a freely available public database intended as a resource for research on the immune response to SARS-CoV-2. Results and caveats for the whole study, not just this receptor: Clinical and demographic metadata were provided uncurated, with the amount varying by source and participant.

The immunoSEQ Assay, a bias-controlled multiplex PCR, was used to amplify TCRbeta CDR3 regions from genomic DNA. For the original study's pipeline: The number of nucleated cells in each sample was estimated from the amplification of reference gene primers within the assay. Sequence reads were collapsed and filtered to measure the absolute abundance of every unique TCRbeta CDR3 rearrangement. For each sample, productive Simpson clonality was calculated by taking the square root of Simpson's diversity index across productive rearrangements. The source is immuneACCESS, and TCRdb retained only in-frame sequences with V and J called. Part of the clones is not carried over; for the studies checked, unresolved V genes explain less than half of this, and the remainder is unexplained. The V and J calls and clone size were taken over from that table, and D and trimming were inferred from the DNA. The sample profile shows 330,000 or so clones; roughly 86% of them were found once. The ten largest clones capture around 8.9% of the sample.

One collaborating source in Seattle enrolled patients during active infection and followed them longitudinally through the course of disease. Collaborating institutions collected whole blood in K2EDTA tubes following their own protocols. For TCRbeta analysis, collaborators shipped samples as frozen whole blood, isolated PBMCs, or DNA extracted from either of those sample types. A note on this clone: Its antigen specificity is not known. The sample holds no much larger clone one base away, and base qualities are not on file.

From the cysteine through the phenylalanine, the CDR3 covers 17 amino acids. The CDR3 DNA has 51 bases and is translated from base 1. The germline V and J ends show losses of 7 bases and 0 bases respectively, and no gene match explains 10 bases of the junction. The germline V gene supplies CDR1 SNHLY and CDR2 FYNNEI. The material sequenced was peripheral blood. This TCR was recovered from a man in his thirties or forties with COVID-19, enrolled during active disease. The chain joins TRBV2 to TRBJ1-5; TRBD1 lines up with 9 middle nucleotides. Here is the DNA: TGTGCCAGCACGCCGGGGGACAGGGAATATAGCAATCAGCCCCAGCATTTT. The encoded protein is CASTPGDREYSNQPQHF.